Listed here is a single T cell receptor (beta chain). What it binds is unknown. The V gene end was trimmed by 7 bases and the J gene end by 6 bases; junction bases not matched to a gene: 17. This CDR3 has 19 residues. Researchers reported that TCR beta cDNA libraries carried unique molecular identifiers. With 1 to 10 million T cells as the source, a few hundred thousand cDNA molecules resulted. TCRdb called the PCR reads again in MiXCR, with one record for every CDR3 protein. The sample lists 750,000 to 900,000 distinct CDR3 sequences, more than 45% occurring once. This record belongs to a study of post-analysis software for immune sequencing data. Study-wide context: Included courses were relapsing-remitting and secondary progressive multiple sclerosis; progressive-relapsing multiple sclerosis was also included.

Whole-study results and caveats: Elevated frequency relative to controls characterized several TRBV segments in patients, TRBV5-6, TRBV5-1 and TRBV20-1 among them.

Sample: blood. The chain is built from TRBV12-3 or TRBV12-4 and TRBJ2-2; 13 bases match TRBD2. This sequence originates from a girl aged 10-17 years with multiple sclerosis. The DNA for the CDR3 is TGTGCCAGCACCGGGGAGACTAGCGGGAGGCCCCGAACACCCGGGGAGCTGTTTTTT. It translates to CASTGETSGRPRTPGELFF.